What follows is one T cell receptor beta chain and its context. Its antigen is currently unknown. One end of the junction varies from germline; a read error may be responsible. Looked up from germline, CDR1 is MDHEN and CDR2 is SYDVKM. This CDR3 comprises 12 residues. This specimen comes from a study of CD8+CD57+ T cells in acquired aplastic anemia. The wider study: When averaged, DNA from sorted CD4+ and CD8+ cells came to around 3 ug.

The TCR beta profiling, which covered VDJ combination and CDR3 sequence, was carried out using genomic DNA as the template. TCRdb passed the reads through MiXCR, listing each CDR3 protein once. The table has around 180,000 distinct CDR3 sequences, about 60% seen once. Findings and caveats of the study: Any difference that existed in CD8+ Simpson's diversity between patients and controls was not significant. Overlapping CD8+ CDR3 repertoires of patients and controls contained around 30 shared sequences.

Sequenced sample: sorted CD4+, CD8+, or CD8+CD57+ T cells (not recorded which) from PBMCs. This chain links TRBV28 with TRBJ2-5; no clear D. The source of this sequence is a human donor in good health. The CDR3 region has the DNA TGTGCCAGCAGTTCGCGTCAAGAGACCCAGCACTTC. The encoded protein is CASSSRQETQHF.